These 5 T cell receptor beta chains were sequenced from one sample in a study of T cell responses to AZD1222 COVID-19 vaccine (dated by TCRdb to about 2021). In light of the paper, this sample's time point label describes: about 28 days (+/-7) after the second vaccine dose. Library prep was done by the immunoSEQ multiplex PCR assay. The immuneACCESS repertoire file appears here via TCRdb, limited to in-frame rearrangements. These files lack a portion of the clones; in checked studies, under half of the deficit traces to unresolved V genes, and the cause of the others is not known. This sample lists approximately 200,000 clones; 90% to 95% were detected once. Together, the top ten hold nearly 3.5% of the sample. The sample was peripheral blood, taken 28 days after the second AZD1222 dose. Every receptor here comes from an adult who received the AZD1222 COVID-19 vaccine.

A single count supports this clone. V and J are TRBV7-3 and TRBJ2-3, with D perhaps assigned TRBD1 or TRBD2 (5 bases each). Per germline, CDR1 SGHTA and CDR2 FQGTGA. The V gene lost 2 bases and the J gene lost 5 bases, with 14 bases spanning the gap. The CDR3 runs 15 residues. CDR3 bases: TGTGCCAGCAGCTTAGGCCCCGGGGCCAGAGATACGCAGTATTTT. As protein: CASSLGPGARDTQYF.

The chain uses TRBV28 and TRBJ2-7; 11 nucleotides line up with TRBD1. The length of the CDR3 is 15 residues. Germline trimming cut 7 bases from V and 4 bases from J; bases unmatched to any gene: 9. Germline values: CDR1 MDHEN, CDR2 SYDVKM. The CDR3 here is CASNPWGQGEYEQYF. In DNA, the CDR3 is TGTGCCAGCAACCCCTGGGGACAGGGGGAGTACGAGCAGTACTTC. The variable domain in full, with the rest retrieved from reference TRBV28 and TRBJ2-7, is DVKVTQSSRYLVKRTGEKVFLECVQDMDHENMFWYRQDPGLGLRLIYFSYDVKMKEKGDIPEGYSVSREKKERFSLILESASTNQTSMYLCASNPWGQGEYEQYFGPGTRLTVT.

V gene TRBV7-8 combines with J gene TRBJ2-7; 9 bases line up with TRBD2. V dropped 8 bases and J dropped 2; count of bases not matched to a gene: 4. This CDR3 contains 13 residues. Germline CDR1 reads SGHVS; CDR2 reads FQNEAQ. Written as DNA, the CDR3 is TGTGCCAGCGGGGGACTAGCCGCCTACGAGCAGTACTTC. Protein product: CASGGLAAYEQYF.

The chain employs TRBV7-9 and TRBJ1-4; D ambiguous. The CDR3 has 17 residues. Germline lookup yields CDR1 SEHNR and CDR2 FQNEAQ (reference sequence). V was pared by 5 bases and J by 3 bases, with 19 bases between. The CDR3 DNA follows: TGTGCCAGCAGCCCCAGTGCCCCAGGAACACCTAATGAAAAACTGTTTTTT. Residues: CASSPSAPGTPNEKLFF.

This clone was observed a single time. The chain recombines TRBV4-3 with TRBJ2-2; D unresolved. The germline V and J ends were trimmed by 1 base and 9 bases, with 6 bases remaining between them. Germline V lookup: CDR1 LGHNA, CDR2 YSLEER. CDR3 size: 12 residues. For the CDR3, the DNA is TGCGCCAGCAGCCAAGGCTTCAGGGAGCTGTTTTTT. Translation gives CASSQGFRELFF.